These 23 T cell receptor beta chains originate from one sample sequenced in a study of Ad26.COV2.S vaccination and SARS-CoV-2 variants. Produced via immunoSEQ multiplex PCR; TCRdb's table is partial and in-frame only. The top ten hold nearly 7.5% of the sample, which has over 300,000 clones, approximately 83% seen once. Documented treatment: 15 to 20 received Ad26.COV2.S at low or high dose, single or two shots; 5 received placebo; per-sample allocation not given. The study sampled participants on day 63 after the first vaccine or placebo injection. This specimen was peripheral blood, taken in a trial of Ad26.COV2.S vaccine versus placebo. The receptor source for this set is a person between 18 and 65 years old who received the Ad26.COV2.S COVID-19 vaccine or a placebo.

This chain joins TRBV2 and TRBJ2-2; a weak D match, TRBD2 (5 bases). Trimming removed 5 bases from V and 5 bases from J, with 12 bases in between. Per germline, CDR1 SNHLY and CDR2 FYNNEI. CDR3 length: 14 residues. In DNA, the CDR3 is TGTGCCAGCAGTCCTCGGGAAGGGACCGGGGAGCTGTTTTTT. This translates into CASSPREGTGELFF.

This clone appeared a few times. The chain combines TRBV29-1 with TRBJ2-7; D gene uncertain. This CDR3 has 14 amino acids. Trimming cost V 6 bases and J 2 bases, with 17 bases left between them. The germline V gene encodes CDR1 SQVTM and CDR2 ANQGSEA. CDR3 nucleotides: TGCAGCGTACGGGCTCGTAGGGAAGCCTACGAGCAGTACTTC. This sequence encodes CSVRARREAYEQYF.

This clone has only a few counts. V gene TRBV24-1 combines with J gene TRBJ2-2; possible D gene TRBD1, 5 bases. This CDR3 spans 14 amino acids. The V gene lost 2 bases and the J gene lost 6 bases, with 9 bases spanning the gap. From germline, CDR1 is KGHDR and CDR2 SFDVKD. In nucleotides, the CDR3 is TGTGCCACCAGTGATTCAGGGATTCCCGGGGAGCTGTTTTTT. Translation: CATSDSGIPGELFF.

This clone was seen ten or more times. The chain joins TRBV6-5 to TRBJ2-5; 7 positions agree with TRBD1. V gave up 6 bases and J gave up 10 bases; unmatched junction bases: 5. The CDR3 is made up of 11 amino acids. Germline loops: CDR1 MNHEY, CDR2 SVGAGI. DNA for the CDR3: TGTGCCAGCAGACAACAGGGGCTCCAGTACTTC. Translated: CASRQQGLQYF.

This chain uses TRBV6-1 with TRBJ2-7; possibly TRBD1 or TRBD2 for D (5 bases each). The CDR3 loop spans 13 amino acids. Deletions cut 1 base from V and 6 bases from J, with 10 bases between. CDR1 and CDR2 (germline): MNHNS, SASEGT. CDR3 DNA: TGTGCCAGCAGTGAAGTCCGAGGGGTCGAGCAGTACTTC. Protein product: CASSEVRGVEQYF.

The CDR3 DNA is TGTGCCAGCTCACTTACAGGGAGCGATCAGCCCCAGCATTTT. The encoded protein is CASSLTGSDQPQHF. The chain is built from TRBV18 and TRBJ1-5, with D perhaps matching TRBD1 (6 bases). The CDR3 sequence is 14 residues long. The V gene lost 4 bases and the J gene lost 5 bases, with 12 bases spanning the gap. Per the germline V gene, CDR1 is KGHSH and CDR2 is LQKENI. Variable domain in full (rest from reference TRBV18 and TRBJ1-5): NAGVMQNPRHLVRRRGQEARLRCSPMKGHSHVYWYRQLPEEGLKFMVYLQKENIIDESGMPKERFSAEFPKEGPSILRIQQVVRGDSAAYFCASSLTGSDQPQHFGDGTRLSIL.

The CDR3 sequence is CASSQVKHPYGYTF. The CDR3 DNA reads TGCGCCAGCAGCCAAGTGAAGCATCCCTATGGCTACACCTTC. This chain links TRBV4-1 with TRBJ1-2; unclear D gene. The ends were cut back, 1 base at V and 4 bases at J, with 10 bases in the middle. Looked up from germline, CDR1 is MGHRA and CDR2 is YSYEKL. This CDR3 is built from 14 residues.

The genes are TRBV4-2 and TRBJ2-2, with D hard to call. This CDR3 spans 15 amino acids. CDR1 is LGHNA and CDR2 is YNFKEQ in the germline V gene. The germline V and J ends were trimmed by 1 base and 7 bases, with 13 bases remaining between them. The CDR3 region is CASSQAHRPRGELFF. CDR3 nucleotide sequence: TGTGCCAGCAGCCAAGCACACCGCCCGCGCGGGGAGCTGTTTTTT.

The chain recombines TRBV24-1 with TRBJ2-3; D might be TRBD2 (5 bases). Per germline, CDR1 KGHDR and CDR2 SFDVKD. Deletions cut 1 base from V and 5 bases from J, with 12 bases between. CDR3 length: 15 amino acids. CDR3 sequence reads: CATSDFRRGKDTQYF. Here the CDR3 DNA reads TGTGCCACCAGTGATTTTCGTCGGGGTAAAGATACGCAGTATTTT.

The gene calls are TRBV7-9 and TRBJ1-6; perhaps TRBD1 as D (5 bases). The CDR3 extends over 12 amino acids. The germline gives CDR1 SEHNR, CDR2 FQNEAQ (reference sequence). Trimming removed 3 bases at V and 10 bases at J, with 7 bases between. CDR3 bases: TGTGCCAGCAGCTTTGGGGGGTCACCCCTCCACTTT. Amino acids: CASSFGGSPLHF.

J is TRBJ1-1 and V is TRBV27, with D possibly matching TRBD1 (5 bases). Germline V gene data show CDR1 as MNHEY and CDR2 as SMNVEV (reference sequence). Trimming stripped 0 bases from V and 5 bases from J, with 10 bases between. There are 14 residues in the CDR3. In DNA, the CDR3 is TGTGCCAGCAGTTTATCGCAGGGTTGGACTGAAGCTTTCTTT. Its protein is CASSLSQGWTEAFF.

V gene TRBV15 combines with J gene TRBJ2-2; 7 bases agree with TRBD1. CDR3 length: 15 amino acids. Germline V CDR1 and CDR2: LNHNV, YYDKDF (reference sequence). Germline trimming cut 5 bases from V and 5 bases from J; bases unmatched to any gene: 8. CDR3 DNA: TGTGCCACCAGCGGTCGGACAGGAGGAACCGGGGAGCTGTTTTTT. Translation: CATSGRTGGTGELFF. The complete variable domain, with remaining parts taken from reference TRBV15 and TRBJ2-2, reads DAMVIQNPRYQVTQFGKPVTLSCSQTLNHNVMYWYQQKSSQAPKLLFHYYDKDFNNEADTPDNFQSRRPNTSFCFLDIRSPGLGDTAMYLCATSGRTGGTGELFFGEGSRLTVL.

The rearrangement uses TRBV7-9 and TRBJ2-1, with D hard to call. Trimming removed 0 bases from V and 0 bases from J, with 9 bases in between. CDR3 length: 16 residues. Germline CDR1 is SEHNR and CDR2 is FQNEAQ (reference sequence). The CDR3 sequence: CASSLAPRGSYNEQFF. The DNA of the CDR3 is TGTGCCAGCAGCTTAGCTCCTCGCGGCTCCTACAATGAGCAGTTCTTC. The full variable domain, its missing parts supplied by reference TRBV7-9 and TRBJ2-1, is DTGVSQNPRHKITKRGQNVTFRCDPISEHNRLYWYRQTLGQGPEFLTYFQNEAQLEKSRLLSDRFSAERPKGSFSTLEIQRTEQGDSAMYLCASSLAPRGSYNEQFFGPGTRLTVL.

V usage is TRBV3-1 (or the pseudogene TRBV3-2) and J usage is TRBJ1-2; a possible D gene is TRBD1 (6 bases). CDR1 LGHDT and CDR2 YNNKEL come from the germline V gene (reference sequence). The CDR3 runs 14 residues. V was shortened by 4 bases and J by 5 bases, with 14 bases between the two germline ends. CDR3 loop: CASSRSRGEYGYTF. CDR3 DNA: TGTGCCAGCAGCCGGTCCAGGGGAGAGTATGGCTACACCTTC.

This clone was seen just once. V and J are TRBV2 and TRBJ1-2; D call uncertain. The germline V gene encodes CDR1 SNHLY and CDR2 FYNNEI. The V and J ends lost 2 bases and 7 bases respectively, with 5 bases between them. CDR3 length: 11 amino acids. The chain's CDR3 is CASSEHGGYTF. The CDR3 bases are TGTGCCAGCAGTGAACACGGTGGCTACACCTTC.

This chain uses TRBV19 with TRBJ1-1; 9 bases map to TRBD1. V lost 8 bases, J lost 5 bases, and 6 bases stayed unmatched. This CDR3 has 13 amino acids. CDR1 and CDR2 from the germline V gene are LNHDA and SQIVND (reference sequence). The CDR3 here is CASLRTGVTEAFF. DNA of the CDR3: TGTGCCAGTCTGCGGACAGGGGTGACTGAAGCTTTCTTT.

The chain couples TRBV4-1 to TRBJ2-2; 9 bases are a match to TRBD1. CDR1 is MGHRA, CDR2 YSYEKL, per germline. The CDR3 runs 17 residues. After removal of 2 bases from V and 4 bases from J, the junction contained 8 bases not matched to a gene. The CDR3 DNA reads as TGCGCCAGCAGCCAACCCTACAGGGGGCGAAGCACCGGGGAGCTGTTTTTT. Amino acid sequence: CASSQPYRGRSTGELFF.

This rearrangement joins TRBV21-1 to TRBJ1-5; the table calls TRBD1, which could not be checked here. TRBV21-1 corresponds to a pseudogene. This CDR3 has 14 residues. CDR3 region: CASPGQMGNQPQHF. Written as DNA, the CDR3 is TGTGCCAGCCCGGGACAGATGGGCAATCAGCCCCAGCATTTT.

DNA for the CDR3: TGTGCCACCTCCGATGGGGAATTGGGCACGCAGTATTTT. This gives the protein CATSDGELGTQYF. The chain uses TRBV24-1 and TRBJ2-3; D uncertain. The length of the CDR3 is 13 residues. CDR1 is KGHDR, CDR2 SFDVKD, per germline. The V end was cut by 9 bases, the J end by 9 bases, with 18 bases between.

The CDR3 bases are TGCGCCAGCAGCACTCCGGGAAGGCAGGACGAGCAGTACTTC. Protein: CASSTPGRQDEQYF. The chain carries TRBV5-1 and TRBJ2-7; D is perhaps TRBD2 (5 bases). V was cut by 4 bases and J by 5 bases, with 16 bases left in between. The CDR3 is 14 amino acids. Germline assignment: CDR1 SGHRS and CDR2 YFSETQ. Full variable domain (outside the CDR3, taken from reference TRBV5-1 and TRBJ2-7): KAGVTQTPRYLIKTRGQQVTLSCSPISGHRSVSWYQQTPGQGLQFLFEYFSETQRNKGNFPGRFSGRQFSNSRSEMNVSTLELGDSALYLCASSTPGRQDEQYFGPGTRLTVT.

The CDR3 spells CASSRRTGTIFF. CDR3 bases: TGTGCCAGCAGTCGTCGCACAGGGACGATATTCTTC. The chain links TRBV12-3 or TRBV12-4 to TRBJ2-1; D is perhaps TRBD1 (6 bases). The CDR3 contains 12 residues. Trimming left V 5 bases short and J 16 bases short, with 18 bases between.

The chain employs TRBV5-1 and TRBJ2-7; 7 bases fit TRBD2. The CDR3 spans 15 residues. The V segment lost 4 bases and the J segment 0 bases; nucleotides outside the gene matches: 7. Per the germline V gene, CDR1 is SGHRS and CDR2 is YFSETQ. The chain's CDR3 is CASSLSGGTSYEQYF. In DNA, the CDR3 is TGCGCCAGCAGCCTCTCCGGGGGGACCTCCTACGAGCAGTACTTC.

The rearrangement links TRBV28 to TRBJ2-3, with a tentative D call TRBD1 (6 bases). Trimming pared 3 bases from V and 10 bases from J, leaving 14 bases between. CDR3 length: 13 amino acids. Germline CDR1 MDHEN, CDR2 SYDVKM. The CDR3 here is CASSLTGGLAQYF. CDR3 coding DNA: TGTGCCAGCAGTTTGACAGGCGGGTTGGCGCAGTATTTT.